Presented here are 22 T cell receptor beta chains from one specimen sequenced in a study of graft-versus-host responses after intestinal transplantation. Assay: immunoSEQ multiplex PCR; the TCRdb copy retains only in-frame clones and omits some. Counted here are about 100,000 clones, 75% to 95% occurring once; the ten biggest clones make up roughly 0.2%. For these receptors, no antigen is known. The material sequenced was unstimulated CD4+ T cells sorted from spleen or lymph node cells, taken before transplant. Receptors were obtained from a human donor who was the organ donor for an intestinal transplant.

V is TRBV16 and J is TRBJ1-2; weak D call: TRBD1 (6 bases). Germline V gives CDR1 KGHSY, CDR2 FQNENV. The CDR3 has 13 amino acids. The V end lost 4 bases, the J end lost 2 bases, and 8 bases lay between the germline ends. As DNA, the CDR3 is TGTGCCAGCAGCCCCGGACAGAACTATGGCTACACCTTC. Its protein product is CASSPGQNYGYTF.

The rearrangement joins TRBV16 to TRBJ1-5, with TRBD1 matching 9 bases. This CDR3 contains 15 residues. V shed 3 bases and J 4 bases; nucleotides not matched to a gene: 4. The V gene's germline CDR1 is KGHSY and CDR2 FQNENV. CDR3 DNA: TGTGCCAGCAGCCAGTCGGGACAGGGTAATCAGCCCCAGCATTTT. Amino acids: CASSQSGQGNQPQHF.

This clone was seen only once. This sequence joins TRBV4-1 and TRBJ2-1; a weak D match, TRBD2 (6 bases). This CDR3 spans 17 amino acids. The V end lost 3 bases, the J end lost 0 bases, and 15 bases lay between the germline ends. Germline lookup yields CDR1 MGHRA and CDR2 YSYEKL. The CDR3 reads CASSQEGTAVSYNEQFF. Here the CDR3 DNA reads TGCGCCAGCAGCCAGGAGGGGACTGCCGTCTCCTACAATGAGCAGTTCTTC.

The chain employs TRBV27 and TRBJ2-3; TRBD2 agrees at 11 bases. The germline CDR1 and CDR2 sequences are MNHEY and SMNVEV (reference sequence). The CDR3 spans 18 residues. The junction had 8 bases not matched to a gene; V was cut back by 2 bases and J by 1 base. CDR3 sequence (DNA): TGTGCCAGCAGTTTAGGGGTAGCGGGGGGGCCGGGCACAGATACGCAGTATTTT. Its translation is CASSLGVAGGPGTDTQYF.

This clone was seen only once. This rearrangement joins TRBV28 to TRBJ2-5; 7 bases map to TRBD1. Gene TRBJ2-7 matches the end of the DNA better, so the J call may be wrong. CDR1 and CDR2 (germline): MDHEN, SYDVKM. CDR3 size: 15 residues. CDR3 nucleotide sequence: TGTGCCAGCAGCACGGACAGGCGCAGGTTCGACGAGCAGTACTTC. It codes for CASSTDRRRFDEQYF.

The genes are TRBV4-2 and TRBJ2-7, with D tentatively TRBD1 (7 bases). Germline-derived CDR1 and CDR2 are LGHNA and YNFKEQ. The CDR3 length is 16 residues. The ends were cut back, 4 bases at V and 0 bases at J, with 16 bases in the middle. CDR3 sequence reads: CASSLSARDSSYEQYF. The CDR3 nucleotides are TGTGCCAGCAGCCTCAGCGCGCGGGACAGCTCCTACGAGCAGTACTTC.

The chain employs TRBV7-3 and TRBJ2-1; weak D call: TRBD2 (5 bases). Per germline, CDR1 SGHTA and CDR2 FQGTGA. CDR3 length: 14 amino acids. V was cut by 2 bases and J by 4 bases, with 9 bases left in between. The CDR3 region has the DNA TGTGCCAGCAGCTTATCTCCGGGGTACAATGAGCAGTTCTTC. Translated: CASSLSPGYNEQFF.

The table lists this clone with a few counts. The V and J genes are TRBV7-9 and TRBJ1-1, with 8 bases identical to TRBD1. Trimming cost V 1 base and J 0 bases; bases outside gene matches: 1. CDR1 is SEHNR, CDR2 FQNEAQ, per germline (reference sequence). The CDR3 is 15 residues long. Written as DNA, the CDR3 is TGTGCCAGCAGCTTAGGACAGGGGATGAACACTGAAGCTTTCTTT. This sequence encodes CASSLGQGMNTEAFF.

This chain connects TRBV25-1 to TRBJ1-3; D might be TRBD1 (5 bases). CDR3 size: 13 residues. V lost 9 bases and J 3 bases, leaving 12 bases between the germline ends. Looked up from germline, CDR1 is MGHDK and CDR2 is SYGVNS. CDR3 nucleotides: TGTGCCAGTGGGGGGGAAATTGGAAACACCATATATTTT. This codes for CASGGEIGNTIYF.

The chain couples TRBV14 to TRBJ1-4; D gene unclear. Trimming took 6 bases from V and 7 from J, leaving 12 bases between them. The CDR3 has 13 amino acids. Per the germline V gene, CDR1 is SGHDN and CDR2 is FVKESK. CDR3 residues: CASRPTNLEKLFF. In nucleotides, the CDR3 is TGTGCCAGCAGGCCTACGAACCTTGAAAAACTGTTTTTT. The complete variable domain, with remaining parts taken from reference TRBV14 and TRBJ1-4, reads EAGVTQFPSHSVIEKGQTVTLRCDPISGHDNLYWYRRVMGKEIKFLLHFVKESKQDESGMPNNRFLAERTGGTYSTLKVQPAELEDSGVYFCASRPTNLEKLFFGSGTQLSVL.

CDR3 protein: CASRLRAGKISGNTIYF. The DNA of the CDR3 is TGCGCCAGCAGACTTCGAGCAGGGAAGATCTCTGGAAACACCATATATTTT. The genes are TRBV5-1 and TRBJ1-3; a possible D gene is TRBD1 (5 bases). The CDR3 length is 17 residues. CDR1 and CDR2 from the germline V gene are SGHRS and YFSETQ. V gave up 5 bases and J gave up 0 bases, with 18 bases separating them.

The CDR3 DNA follows: TGTGCCAGTAAAAAAAGACTAGCGGGGGGGCTAGCAGATACGCAGTATTTT. Translating gives CASKKRLAGGLADTQYF. This chain links TRBV13 with TRBJ2-3, with 14 bases identical to TRBD2. The ends lost 9 bases at V and 4 bases at J; junction bases unmatched: 12. CDR1 PRHDT and CDR2 FYEKMQ come from the germline V gene (reference sequence). The CDR3 covers 17 residues.

V gene TRBV7-3 combines with J gene TRBJ2-7, with 10 nucleotides matching TRBD2. The CDR3 loop spans 16 amino acids. Germline-derived CDR1 and CDR2 are SGHTA and FQGTGA. V shed 1 base and J 7 bases; nucleotides not matched to a gene: 10. The CDR3 bases are TGTGCCAGCAGCTTAAGGAGCGGGGGGGGATCTGGAGAGCAGTACTTC. Its protein is CASSLRSGGGSGEQYF. Together with reference TRBV7-3 and TRBJ2-7, the CDR3 gives the full variable domain: GAGVSQTPSNKVTEKGKYVELRCDPISGHTALYWYRQSLGQGPEFLIYFQGTGAADDSGLPNDRFFAVRPEGSVSTLKIQRTERGDSAVYLCASSLRSGGGSGEQYFGPGTRLTVT.

The chain uses TRBV28 and TRBJ1-2, with 9 bases matching TRBD1. The CDR3 has 16 amino acids. The V gene's germline CDR1 is MDHEN and CDR2 SYDVKM. The junction had 11 bases not matched to a gene; V was cut back by 5 bases and J by 4 bases. The CDR3 loop is CASSPLGQGNGYGYTF. CDR3 in DNA: TGTGCCAGCAGTCCCCTCGGACAGGGGAACGGCTATGGCTACACCTTC.

This chain uses TRBV10-3 with TRBJ1-2, with 7 bases that match TRBD1. Germline V gene data show CDR1 as ENHRY and CDR2 as SYGVKD. The length of the CDR3 is 16 residues. The junction had 13 bases not matched to a gene; V was cut back by 2 bases and J by 7 bases. DNA of the CDR3: TGTGCCATCAGTGAGGCGTCGCCAGGGGGGTTACGTGGCTACACCTTC. Amino acid sequence: CAISEASPGGLRGYTF.

The J gene is TRBJ2-1, the V gene TRBV11-2; a weak D match, TRBD2 (7 bases). The germline CDR1 and CDR2 sequences are SGHAT and FQNNGV. The CDR3 covers 14 residues. Trimming cost V 1 base and J 7 bases, with 11 bases left between them. The CDR3 spells CASSLGGGLNEQFF. CDR3 sequence (DNA): TGTGCCAGCAGCTTAGGGGGGGGCCTAAATGAGCAGTTCTTC.

The chain combines TRBV4-1 with TRBJ2-3; TRBD1 aligns across 7 bases. This CDR3 comprises 15 residues. CDR1 MGHRA and CDR2 YSYEKL come from the germline V gene. Unmatched junction bases numbered 10, after V lost 6 bases and J lost 4 bases. The DNA for the CDR3 is TGCGCCAGCAGTCGCGCCTCACAGGGGTCAGATACGCAGTATTTT. Its protein is CASSRASQGSDTQYF.

The chain links TRBV28 to TRBJ2-7; D ambiguous. CDR3 length equals 15 residues. Germline V gene lookup returns CDR1 MDHEN and CDR2 SYDVKM. V lost 3 bases to trimming and J lost 2 bases, with 14 bases between them. The CDR3 region has the DNA TGTGCCAGCAGTTTCCGCCCCGCGGCTACCTACGAGCAGTACTTC. It codes for CASSFRPAATYEQYF. Variable domain in full (rest from reference TRBV28 and TRBJ2-7): DVKVTQSSRYLVKRTGEKVFLECVQDMDHENMFWYRQDPGLGLRLIYFSYDVKMKEKGDIPEGYSVSREKKERFSLILESASTNQTSMYLCASSFRPAATYEQYFGPGTRLTVT.

This clone appeared a single time. The chain links TRBV11-2 to TRBJ1-1; D remains ambiguous. The CDR3 runs to 14 residues. The germline V gene has CDR1 SGHAT and CDR2 FQNNGV. Trimming cost V 4 bases and J 6 bases, with 15 bases left between them. This chain's CDR3 is CASSSPTPEAEAFF. CDR3 DNA: TGTGCCAGCAGCTCGCCCACCCCCGAGGCTGAAGCTTTCTTT. The full variable domain, completed using reference TRBV11-2 and TRBJ1-1, is EAGVAQSPRYKIIEKRQSVAFWCNPISGHATLYWYQQILGQGPKLLIQFQNNGVVDDSQLPKDRFSAERLKGVDSTLKIQPAKLEDSAVYLCASSSPTPEAEAFFGQGTRLTVV.

V and J are TRBV19 and TRBJ2-3, with D perhaps TRBD1 (5 bases). Germline loops: CDR1 LNHDA, CDR2 SQIVND (reference sequence). This CDR3 region has 11 residues. V was clipped by 6 bases and J by 6 bases, with 7 bases between them. The CDR3 bases are TGTGCCAGTAGCAACAGGGATACGCAGTATTTT. This gives the protein CASSNRDTQYF.

This chain joins TRBV10-3 and TRBJ2-7, with D tentatively TRBD2 (6 bases). Germline values: CDR1 ENHRY, CDR2 SYGVKD. V lost 5 bases and J 2 bases, leaving 10 bases between the germline ends. The CDR3 length is 13 residues. Written as DNA, the CDR3 is TGTGCCATCAGTCCGGGACTCACCTACGAGCAGTACTTC. Protein: CAISPGLTYEQYF.

This clone was found a few times. The V call is TRBV19, the J call TRBJ1-5, with D hard to call. The CDR3 sequence is 13 residues long. Deletions cut 4 bases from V and 3 bases from J, with 7 bases between. Germline loops: CDR1 LNHDA, CDR2 SQIVND (reference sequence). The CDR3 DNA is TGTGCCAGTAGTAGTCGCGTCAATCAGCCCCAGCATTTT. Its protein product is CASSSRVNQPQHF.